This TCR beta chain is drawn from a study of OX40 agonist ivuxolimab in advanced cancers. A word on this clone: As yet, its antigen is unknown.

The V gene's germline CDR1 is MNHEY and CDR2 SMNVEV (reference sequence). V was clipped by 3 bases and J by 8 bases, with 10 bases between them. This CDR3 is 13 amino acids long. The repertoire was sequenced with immunoSEQ multiplex PCR; TCRdb's copy has only in-frame clones and lacks some. This table holds some 19,000 clones, 85% to 90% found once. General study findings and limits: Both CD4+ and CD8+ T cell populations in blood had undergone clonal expansion by week 6 at 0.1 to 3.0 mg/kg.

The sequence came from an adult with an advanced solid tumor such as melanoma, head and neck, liver or kidney cancer. J is TRBJ2-2 and V is TRBV27; perhaps TRBD2 as D (5 bases). Source: CD4+ or CD8+ T cells sorted from blood, taken in a trial of the OX40 agonist ivuxolimab. The CDR3 nucleotides are TGTGCCAGCAGTTTGAGGGCTTCGGGGGAGCTGTTTTTT. Protein sequence: CASSLRASGELFF.